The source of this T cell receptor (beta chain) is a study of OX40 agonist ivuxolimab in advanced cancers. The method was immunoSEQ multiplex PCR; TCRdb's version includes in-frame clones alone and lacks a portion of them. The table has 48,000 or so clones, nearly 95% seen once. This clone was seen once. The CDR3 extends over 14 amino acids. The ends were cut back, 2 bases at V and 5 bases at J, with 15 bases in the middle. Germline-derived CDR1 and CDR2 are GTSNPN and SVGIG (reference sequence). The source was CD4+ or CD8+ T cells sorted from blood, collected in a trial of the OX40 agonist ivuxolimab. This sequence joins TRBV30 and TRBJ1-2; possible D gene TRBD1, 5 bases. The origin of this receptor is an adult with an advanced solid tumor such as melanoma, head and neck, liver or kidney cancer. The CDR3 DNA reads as TGTGCCTGGAGTCATGTCAGGGTAGGATATGGCTACACCTTC. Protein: CAWSHVRVGYGYTF.